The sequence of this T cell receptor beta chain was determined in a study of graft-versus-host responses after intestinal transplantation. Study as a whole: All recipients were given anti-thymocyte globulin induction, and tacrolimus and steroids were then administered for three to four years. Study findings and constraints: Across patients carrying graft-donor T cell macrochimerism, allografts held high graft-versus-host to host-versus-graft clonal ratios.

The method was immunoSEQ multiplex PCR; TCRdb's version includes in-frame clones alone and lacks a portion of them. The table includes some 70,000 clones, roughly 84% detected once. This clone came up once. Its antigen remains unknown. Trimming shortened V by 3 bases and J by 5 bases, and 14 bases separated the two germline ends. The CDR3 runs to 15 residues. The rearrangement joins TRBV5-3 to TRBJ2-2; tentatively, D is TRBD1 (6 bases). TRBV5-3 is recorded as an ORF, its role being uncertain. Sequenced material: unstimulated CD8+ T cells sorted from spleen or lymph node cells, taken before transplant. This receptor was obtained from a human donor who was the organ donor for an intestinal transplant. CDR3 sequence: CARSCTGMGTGELFF. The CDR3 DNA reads TGTGCCAGAAGCTGCACAGGGATGGGGACCGGGGAGCTGTTTTTT.